This T cell receptor beta chain was found in a study of cytomegalovirus exposure and HLA in healthy donors. Study at large: Unique TCRs numbering roughly 85 million, obtained from HLA-typed donors, made up an early data release. Overall study results and limits: A later analysis reportedly found fewer N-insertions in an Asian-associated ancestry cluster than the roughly 670-donor mean. Later work showed greater clonal expansion in HLA-associated TCR beta chains than in equally common others.

A word on this clone: No antigen is known for it.

60 Vbeta and 13 Jbeta primers were used in PCR. TCRdb's table, derived via immunoSEQ multiplex PCR, lists solely in-frame clones and lacks some. The sample carries 110,000 to 150,000 clones, about 75% recorded once. Germline V gene lookup returns CDR1 SGHDT and CDR2 YYEEEE. V shed 0 bases and J 10 bases; nucleotides not matched to a gene: 21. The CDR3 covers 18 residues. The V and J genes are TRBV5-6 and TRBJ1-1; 7 bases map to TRBD1. The material sequenced was PBMCs. The receptor comes from a man in his thirties or forties in good health and CMV-seronegative. CDR3 nucleotide sequence: TGTGCCAGCAGCTTGGCGGGGACAGCTCTACCGAAGGTTACGTTAGCTTTCTTT. This encodes CASSLAGTALPKVTLAFF.